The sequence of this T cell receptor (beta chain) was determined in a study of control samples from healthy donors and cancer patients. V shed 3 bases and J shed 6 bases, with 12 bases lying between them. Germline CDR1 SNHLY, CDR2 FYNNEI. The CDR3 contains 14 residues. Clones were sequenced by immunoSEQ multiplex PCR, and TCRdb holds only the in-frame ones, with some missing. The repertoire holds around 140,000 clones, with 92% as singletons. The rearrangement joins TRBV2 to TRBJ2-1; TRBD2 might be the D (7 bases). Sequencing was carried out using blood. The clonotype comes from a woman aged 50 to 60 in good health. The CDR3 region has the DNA TGTGCCAGCAGTGACTGGGGGGGCCTCAATGAGCAGTTCTTC. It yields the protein CASSDWGGLNEQFF. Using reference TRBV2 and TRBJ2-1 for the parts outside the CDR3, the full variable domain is EPEVTQTPSHQVTQMGQEVILRCVPISNHLYFYWYRQILGQKVEFLVSFYNNEISEKSEIFDDQFSVERPDGSNFTLKIRSTKLEDSAMYFCASSDWGGLNEQFFGPGTRLTVL.